The 3 T cell receptor beta chains below all came from one sample that was sequenced in a study of beta chain features in type 1 diabetes. Expressed TCRB transcripts got sequenced, as all isolated RNA was reverse transcribed. Produced via immunoSEQ multiplex PCR; TCRdb's table is partial and in-frame only. The profile shows roughly 300,000 clones, 7.5% to 9% of them singletons. What was sequenced was central memory CD4+ T cells from blood. All receptors derive from a young woman in good health.

This clone came up a few times. The chain recombines TRBV5-1 with TRBJ2-5; no firm D call. Trimming removed 4 bases from V and 3 bases from J, with 10 bases in between. Germline-derived CDR1 and CDR2 are SGHRS and YFSETQ. This CDR3 region has 13 residues. CDR3 bases: TGCGCCAGCAGCATCCGGGTCGAAGAGACCCAGTACTTC. Its translation: CASSIRVEETQYF.

In this sample, this clone turned up a few times. The rearrangement links TRBV28 to TRBJ2-5; no reliable D call. Germline assignment: CDR1 MDHEN and CDR2 SYDVKM. The CDR3 spans 13 residues. V was trimmed by 6 bases and J by 4 bases, leaving 12 bases between them. CDR3 DNA sequence: TGTGCCAGCAGGCTGGGATTGCGAGAGACCCAGTACTTC. As protein: CASRLGLRETQYF.

This clone has just a few counts. This sequence joins TRBV7-2 and TRBJ2-5, with D possibly being TRBD2 (7 bases). Germline values: CDR1 SGHTA, CDR2 FQGNSA. Trimming took off 5 bases at V and 4 bases at J, with 17 bases between the two ends. CDR3 length: 15 amino acids. CDR3 sequence: CASSPWGGRLETQYF. The CDR3, as DNA: TGTGCCAGCAGCCCGTGGGGGGGGCGGCTAGAGACCCAGTACTTC.